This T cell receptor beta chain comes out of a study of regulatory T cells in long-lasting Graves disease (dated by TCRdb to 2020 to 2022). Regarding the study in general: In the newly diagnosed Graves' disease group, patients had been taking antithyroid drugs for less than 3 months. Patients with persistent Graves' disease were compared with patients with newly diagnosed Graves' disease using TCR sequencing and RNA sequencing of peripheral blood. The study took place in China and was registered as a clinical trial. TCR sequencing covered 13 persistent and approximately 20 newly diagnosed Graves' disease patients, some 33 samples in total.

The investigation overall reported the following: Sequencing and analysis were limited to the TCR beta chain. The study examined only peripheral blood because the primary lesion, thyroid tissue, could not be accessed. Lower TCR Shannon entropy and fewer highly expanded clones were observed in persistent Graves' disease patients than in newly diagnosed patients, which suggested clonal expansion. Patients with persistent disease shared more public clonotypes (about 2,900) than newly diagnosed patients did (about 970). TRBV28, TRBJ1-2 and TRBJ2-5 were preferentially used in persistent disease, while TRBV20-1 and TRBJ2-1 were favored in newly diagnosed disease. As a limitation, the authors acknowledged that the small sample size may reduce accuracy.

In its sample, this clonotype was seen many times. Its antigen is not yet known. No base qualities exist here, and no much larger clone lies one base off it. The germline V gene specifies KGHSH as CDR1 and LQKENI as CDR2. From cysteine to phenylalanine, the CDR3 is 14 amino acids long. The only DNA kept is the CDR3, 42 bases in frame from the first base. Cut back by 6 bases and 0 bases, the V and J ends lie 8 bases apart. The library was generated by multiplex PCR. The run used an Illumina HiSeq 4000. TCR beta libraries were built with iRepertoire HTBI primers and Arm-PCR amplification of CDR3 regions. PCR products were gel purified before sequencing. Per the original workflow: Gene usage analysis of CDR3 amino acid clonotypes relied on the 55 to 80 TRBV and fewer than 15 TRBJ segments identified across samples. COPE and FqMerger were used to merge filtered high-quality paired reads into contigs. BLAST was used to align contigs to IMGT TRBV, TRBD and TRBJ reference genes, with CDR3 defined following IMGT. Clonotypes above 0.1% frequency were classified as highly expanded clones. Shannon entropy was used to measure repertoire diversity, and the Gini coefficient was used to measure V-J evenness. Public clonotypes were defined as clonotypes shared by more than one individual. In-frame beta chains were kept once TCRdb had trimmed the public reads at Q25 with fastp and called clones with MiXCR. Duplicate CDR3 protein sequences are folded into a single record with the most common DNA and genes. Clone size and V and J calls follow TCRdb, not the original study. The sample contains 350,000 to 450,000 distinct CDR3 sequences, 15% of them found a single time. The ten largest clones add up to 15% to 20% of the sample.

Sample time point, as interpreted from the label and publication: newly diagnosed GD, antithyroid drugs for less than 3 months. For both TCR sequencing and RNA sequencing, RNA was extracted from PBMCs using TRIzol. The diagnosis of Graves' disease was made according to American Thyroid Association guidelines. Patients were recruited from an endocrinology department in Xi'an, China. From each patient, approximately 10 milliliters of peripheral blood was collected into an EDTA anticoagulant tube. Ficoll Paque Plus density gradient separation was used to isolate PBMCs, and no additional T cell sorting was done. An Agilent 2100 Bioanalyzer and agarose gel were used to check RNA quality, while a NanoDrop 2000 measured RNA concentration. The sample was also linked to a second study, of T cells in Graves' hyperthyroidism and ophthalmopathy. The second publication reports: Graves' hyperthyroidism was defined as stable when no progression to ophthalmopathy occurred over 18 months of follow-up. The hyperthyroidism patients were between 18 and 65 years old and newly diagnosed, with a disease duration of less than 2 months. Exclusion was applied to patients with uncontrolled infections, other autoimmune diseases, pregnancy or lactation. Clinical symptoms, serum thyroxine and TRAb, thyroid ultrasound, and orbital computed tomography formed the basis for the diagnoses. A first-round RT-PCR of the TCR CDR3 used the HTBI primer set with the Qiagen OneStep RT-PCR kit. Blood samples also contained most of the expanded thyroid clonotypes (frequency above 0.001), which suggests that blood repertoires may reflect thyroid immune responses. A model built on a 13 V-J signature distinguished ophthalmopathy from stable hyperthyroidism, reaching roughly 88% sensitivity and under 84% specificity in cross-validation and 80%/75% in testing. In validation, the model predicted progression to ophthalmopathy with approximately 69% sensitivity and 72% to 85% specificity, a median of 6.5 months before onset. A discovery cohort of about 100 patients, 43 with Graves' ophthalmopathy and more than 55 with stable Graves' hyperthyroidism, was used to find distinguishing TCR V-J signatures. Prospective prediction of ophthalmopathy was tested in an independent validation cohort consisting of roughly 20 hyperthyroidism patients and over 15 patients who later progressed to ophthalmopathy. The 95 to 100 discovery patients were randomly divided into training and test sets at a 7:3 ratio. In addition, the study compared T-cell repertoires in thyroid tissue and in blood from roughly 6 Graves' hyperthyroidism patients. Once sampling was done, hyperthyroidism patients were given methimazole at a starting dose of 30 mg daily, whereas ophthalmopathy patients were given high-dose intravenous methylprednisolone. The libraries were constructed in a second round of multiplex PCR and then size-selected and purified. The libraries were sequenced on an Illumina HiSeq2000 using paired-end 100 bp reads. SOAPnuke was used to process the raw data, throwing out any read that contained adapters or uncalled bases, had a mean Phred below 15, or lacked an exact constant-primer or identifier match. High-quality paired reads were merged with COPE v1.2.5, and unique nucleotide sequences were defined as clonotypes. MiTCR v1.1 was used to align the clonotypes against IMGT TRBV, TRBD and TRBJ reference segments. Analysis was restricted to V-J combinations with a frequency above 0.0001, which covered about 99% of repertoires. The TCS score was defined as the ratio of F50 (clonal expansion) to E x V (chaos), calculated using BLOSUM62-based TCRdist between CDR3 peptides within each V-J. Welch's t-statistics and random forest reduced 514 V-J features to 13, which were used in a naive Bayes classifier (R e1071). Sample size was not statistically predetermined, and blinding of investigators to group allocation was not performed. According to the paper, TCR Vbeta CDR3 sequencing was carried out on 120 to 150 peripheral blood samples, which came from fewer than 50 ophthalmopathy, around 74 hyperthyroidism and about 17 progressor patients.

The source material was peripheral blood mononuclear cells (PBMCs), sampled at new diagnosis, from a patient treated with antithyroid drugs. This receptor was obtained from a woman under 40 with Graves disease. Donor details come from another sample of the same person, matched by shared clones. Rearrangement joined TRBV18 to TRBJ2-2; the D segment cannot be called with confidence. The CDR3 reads CASSIAANTGELFF. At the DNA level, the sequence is TGTGCCAGCTCCATCGCGGCGAACACCGGGGAGCTGTTTTTT.